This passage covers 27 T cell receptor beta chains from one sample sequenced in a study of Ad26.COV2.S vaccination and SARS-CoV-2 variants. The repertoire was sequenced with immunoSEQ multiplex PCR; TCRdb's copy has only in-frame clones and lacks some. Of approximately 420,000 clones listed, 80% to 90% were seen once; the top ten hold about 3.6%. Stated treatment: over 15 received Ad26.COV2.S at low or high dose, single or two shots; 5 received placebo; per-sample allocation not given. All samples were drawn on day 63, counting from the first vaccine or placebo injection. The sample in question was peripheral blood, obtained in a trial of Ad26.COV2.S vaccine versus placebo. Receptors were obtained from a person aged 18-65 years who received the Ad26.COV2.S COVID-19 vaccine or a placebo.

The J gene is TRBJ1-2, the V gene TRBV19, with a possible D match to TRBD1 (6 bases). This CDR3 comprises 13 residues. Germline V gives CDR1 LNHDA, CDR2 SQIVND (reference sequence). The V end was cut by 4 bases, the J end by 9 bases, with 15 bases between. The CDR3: CASSREQGTSYTF. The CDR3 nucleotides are TGTGCCAGTAGTAGGGAACAGGGAACAAGCTACACCTTC.

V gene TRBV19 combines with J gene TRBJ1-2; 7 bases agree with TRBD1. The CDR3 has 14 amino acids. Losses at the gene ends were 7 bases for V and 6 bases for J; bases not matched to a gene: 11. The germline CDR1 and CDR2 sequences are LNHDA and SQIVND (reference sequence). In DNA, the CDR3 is TGTGCCAGTACCAACCGGGACAGTCCAGATGGCTACACCTTC. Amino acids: CASTNRDSPDGYTF. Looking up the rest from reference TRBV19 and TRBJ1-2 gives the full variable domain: DGGITQSPKYLFRKEGQNVTLSCEQNLNHDAMYWYRQDPGQGLRLIYYSQIVNDFQKGDIAEGYSVSREKKESFPLTVTSAQKNPTAFYLCASTNRDSPDGYTFGSGTRLTVV.

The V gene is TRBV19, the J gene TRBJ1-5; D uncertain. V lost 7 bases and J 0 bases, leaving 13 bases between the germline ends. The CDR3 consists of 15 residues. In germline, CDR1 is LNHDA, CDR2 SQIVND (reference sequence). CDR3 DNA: TGTGCCAGTAATGAAGGAGGAGATAGCAATCAGCCCCAGCATTTT. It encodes CASNEGGDSNQPQHF.

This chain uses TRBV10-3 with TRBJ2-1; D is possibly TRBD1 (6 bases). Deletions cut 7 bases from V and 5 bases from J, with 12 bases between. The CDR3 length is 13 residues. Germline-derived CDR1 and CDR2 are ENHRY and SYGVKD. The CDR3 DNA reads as TGTGCCATCACCCCCGGACAGCACAATGAGCAGTTCTTC. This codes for CAITPGQHNEQFF.

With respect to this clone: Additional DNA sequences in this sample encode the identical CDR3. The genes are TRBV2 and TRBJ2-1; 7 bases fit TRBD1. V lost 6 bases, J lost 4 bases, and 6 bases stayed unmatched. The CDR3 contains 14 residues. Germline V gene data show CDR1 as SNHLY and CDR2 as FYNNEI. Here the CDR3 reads CASRGDRPYNEQFF. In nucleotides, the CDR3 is TGTGCCAGCAGGGGGGACAGACCATACAATGAGCAGTTCTTC.

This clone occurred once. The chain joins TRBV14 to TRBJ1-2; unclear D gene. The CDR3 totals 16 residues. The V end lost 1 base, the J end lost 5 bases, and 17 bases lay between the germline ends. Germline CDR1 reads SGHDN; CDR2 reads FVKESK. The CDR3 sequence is CASSQADGSMWYGYTF. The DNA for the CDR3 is TGTGCCAGCAGCCAAGCGGACGGCTCAATGTGGTATGGCTACACCTTC. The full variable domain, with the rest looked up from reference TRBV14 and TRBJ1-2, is EAGVTQFPSHSVIEKGQTVTLRCDPISGHDNLYWYRRVMGKEIKFLLHFVKESKQDESGMPNNRFLAERTGGTYSTLKVQPAELEDSGVYFCASSQADGSMWYGYTFGSGTRLTVV.

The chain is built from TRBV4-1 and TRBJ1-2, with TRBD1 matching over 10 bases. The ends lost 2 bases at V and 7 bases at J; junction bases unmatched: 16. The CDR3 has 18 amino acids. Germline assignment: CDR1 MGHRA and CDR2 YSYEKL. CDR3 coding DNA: TGCGCCAGCAGCCAACGGGTTGGGTTTGGGACAGGGGTTCGTGGCTACACCTTC. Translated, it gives CASSQRVGFGTGVRGYTF.

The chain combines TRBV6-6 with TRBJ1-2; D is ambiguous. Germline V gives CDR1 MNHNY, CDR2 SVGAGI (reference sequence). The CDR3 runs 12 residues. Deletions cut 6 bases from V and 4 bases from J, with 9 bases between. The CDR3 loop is CASSQPAYGYTF. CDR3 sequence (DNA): TGTGCCAGCAGCCAACCGGCCTATGGCTACACCTTC.

The CDR3 region has the DNA TGCGCCAGCAGTCTAGGGACAGGGAGCTCTGGAAACACCATATATTTT. As protein: CASSLGTGSSGNTIYF. The chain couples TRBV5-1 to TRBJ1-3; 9 bases match TRBD1. CDR1 is SGHRS and CDR2 is YFSETQ in the germline V gene. V lost 5 bases, J lost 0 bases, and 6 bases stayed unmatched. The CDR3 covers 16 residues.

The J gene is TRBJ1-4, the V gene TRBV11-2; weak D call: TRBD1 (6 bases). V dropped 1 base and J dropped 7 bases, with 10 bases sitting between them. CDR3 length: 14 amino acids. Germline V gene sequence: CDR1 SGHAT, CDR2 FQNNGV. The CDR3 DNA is TGTGCCAGCAGCTTAGGAACAGGGATTGAAAAACTGTTTTTT. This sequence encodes CASSLGTGIEKLFF.

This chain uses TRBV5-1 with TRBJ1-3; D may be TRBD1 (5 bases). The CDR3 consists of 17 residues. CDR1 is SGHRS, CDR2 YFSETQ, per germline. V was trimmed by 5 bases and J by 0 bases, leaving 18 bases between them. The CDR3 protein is CASSQAGLRGSGNTIYF. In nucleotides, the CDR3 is TGCGCCAGCAGTCAAGCAGGGCTTAGGGGCTCTGGAAACACCATATATTTT.

This CDR3 reads CASSFGPSLGDTQYF. CDR3 DNA: TGCGCCAGCAGCTTTGGCCCCTCCTTAGGGGATACGCAGTATTTT. This chain connects TRBV5-1 to TRBJ2-3, with D hard to call. V lost 2 bases and J lost 6, with 16 bases in between. This CDR3 is built from 15 residues. Germline values: CDR1 SGHRS, CDR2 YFSETQ.

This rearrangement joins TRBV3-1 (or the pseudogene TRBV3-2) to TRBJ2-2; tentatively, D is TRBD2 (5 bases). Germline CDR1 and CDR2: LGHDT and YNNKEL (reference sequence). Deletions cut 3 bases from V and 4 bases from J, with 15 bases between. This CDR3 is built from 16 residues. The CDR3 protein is CASSHPVRAGTGELFF. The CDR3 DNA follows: TGTGCCAGCAGCCATCCGGTGCGGGCGGGCACCGGGGAGCTGTTTTTT.

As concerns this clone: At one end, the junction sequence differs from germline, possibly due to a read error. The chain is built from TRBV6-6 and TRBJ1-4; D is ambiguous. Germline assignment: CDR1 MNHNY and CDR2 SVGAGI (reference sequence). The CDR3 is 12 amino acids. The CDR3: CASSYPKEKLFF. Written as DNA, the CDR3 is TGTGCCAGCAGTTACCCTAAAGAAAAACTGTTTTTT.

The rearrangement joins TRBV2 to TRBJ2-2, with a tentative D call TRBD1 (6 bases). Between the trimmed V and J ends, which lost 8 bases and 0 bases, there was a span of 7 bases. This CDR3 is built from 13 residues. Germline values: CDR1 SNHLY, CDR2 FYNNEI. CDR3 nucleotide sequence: TGTGCCAGCGGGACACCGAACACCGGGGAGCTGTTTTTT. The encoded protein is CASGTPNTGELFF.

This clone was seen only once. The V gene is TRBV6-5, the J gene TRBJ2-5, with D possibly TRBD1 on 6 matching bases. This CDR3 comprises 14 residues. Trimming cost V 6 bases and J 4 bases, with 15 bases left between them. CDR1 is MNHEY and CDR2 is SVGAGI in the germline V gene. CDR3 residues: CASRSTGRRETQYF. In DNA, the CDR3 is TGTGCCAGCAGATCCACAGGGCGGAGAGAGACCCAGTACTTC.

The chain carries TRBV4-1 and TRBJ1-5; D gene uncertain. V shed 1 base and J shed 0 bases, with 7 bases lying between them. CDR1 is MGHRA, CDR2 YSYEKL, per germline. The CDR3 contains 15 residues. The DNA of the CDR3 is TGCGCCAGCAGCCAAGGTTTATATAGCAATCAGCCCCAGCATTTT. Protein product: CASSQGLYSNQPQHF.

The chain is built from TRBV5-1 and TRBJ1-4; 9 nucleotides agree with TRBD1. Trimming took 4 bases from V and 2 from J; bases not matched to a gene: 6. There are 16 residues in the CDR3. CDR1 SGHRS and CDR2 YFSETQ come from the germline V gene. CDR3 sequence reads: CASSTRDRDTNEKLFF. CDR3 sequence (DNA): TGCGCCAGCAGCACCCGGGACAGGGACACTAATGAAAAACTGTTTTTT.

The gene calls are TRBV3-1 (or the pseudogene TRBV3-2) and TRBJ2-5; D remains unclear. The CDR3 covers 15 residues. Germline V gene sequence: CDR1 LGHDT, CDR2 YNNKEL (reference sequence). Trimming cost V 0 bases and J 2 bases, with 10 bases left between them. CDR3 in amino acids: CASSQEYGHQETQYF. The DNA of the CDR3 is TGTGCCAGCAGCCAAGAATACGGGCATCAAGAGACCCAGTACTTC.

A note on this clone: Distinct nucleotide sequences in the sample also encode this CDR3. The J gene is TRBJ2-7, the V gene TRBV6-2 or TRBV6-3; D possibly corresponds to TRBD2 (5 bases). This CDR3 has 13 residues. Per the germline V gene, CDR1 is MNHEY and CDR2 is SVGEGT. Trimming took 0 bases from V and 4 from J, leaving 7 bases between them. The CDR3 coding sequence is TGTGCCAGCAGTTACTCGCGGACTTACGAGCAGTACTTC. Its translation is CASSYSRTYEQYF.

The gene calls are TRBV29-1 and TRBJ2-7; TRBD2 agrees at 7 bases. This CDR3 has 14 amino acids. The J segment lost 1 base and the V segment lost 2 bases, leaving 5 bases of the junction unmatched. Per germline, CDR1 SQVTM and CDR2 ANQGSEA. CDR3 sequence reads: CSVESPGGSYEQYF. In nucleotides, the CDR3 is TGCAGCGTTGAATCTCCGGGGGGATCCTACGAGCAGTACTTC.

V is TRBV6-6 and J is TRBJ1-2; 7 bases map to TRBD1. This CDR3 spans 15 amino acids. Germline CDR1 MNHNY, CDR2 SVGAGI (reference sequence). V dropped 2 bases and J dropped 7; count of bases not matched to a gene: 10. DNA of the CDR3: TGTGCCAGCAGTTACGTGACAGGGACGGCGGGTGGCTACACCTTC. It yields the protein CASSYVTGTAGGYTF.

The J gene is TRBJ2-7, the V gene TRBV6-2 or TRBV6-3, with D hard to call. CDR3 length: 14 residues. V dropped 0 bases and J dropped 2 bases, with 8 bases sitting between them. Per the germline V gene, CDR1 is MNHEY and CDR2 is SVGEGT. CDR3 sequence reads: CASSYSDTPYEQYF. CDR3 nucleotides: TGTGCCAGCAGTTACTCAGACACCCCCTACGAGCAGTACTTC.

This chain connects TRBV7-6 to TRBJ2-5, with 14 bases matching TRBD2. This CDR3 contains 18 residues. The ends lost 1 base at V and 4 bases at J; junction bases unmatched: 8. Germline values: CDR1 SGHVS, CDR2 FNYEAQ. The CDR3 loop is CASSLDHGTSGGGETQYF. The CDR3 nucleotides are TGTGCCAGCAGCTTAGATCACGGGACTAGCGGGGGCGGAGAGACCCAGTACTTC.

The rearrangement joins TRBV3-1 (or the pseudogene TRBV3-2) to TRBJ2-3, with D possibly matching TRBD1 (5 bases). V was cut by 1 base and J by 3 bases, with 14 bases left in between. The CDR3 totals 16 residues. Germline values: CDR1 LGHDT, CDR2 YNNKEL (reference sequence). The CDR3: CASSQAYGAGTDTQYF. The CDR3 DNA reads TGTGCCAGCAGCCAAGCGTATGGGGCTGGGACAGATACGCAGTATTTT.

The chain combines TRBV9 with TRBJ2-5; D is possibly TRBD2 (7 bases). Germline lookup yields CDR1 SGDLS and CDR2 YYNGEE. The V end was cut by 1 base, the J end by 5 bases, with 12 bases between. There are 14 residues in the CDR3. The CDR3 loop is CASSVSGGPETQYF. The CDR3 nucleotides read TGTGCCAGCAGCGTATCGGGGGGCCCTGAGACCCAGTACTTC.

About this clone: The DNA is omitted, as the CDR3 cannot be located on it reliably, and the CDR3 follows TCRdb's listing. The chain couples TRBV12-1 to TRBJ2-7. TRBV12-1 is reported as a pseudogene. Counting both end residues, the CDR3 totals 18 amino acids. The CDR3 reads CASSFGWGSLLRSSEQYF.